This T cell receptor (beta chain) was found in a study of a mutant IDH1 vaccine in newly diagnosed glioma. The CDR3 spans 15 residues. The V end lost 5 bases, the J end lost 5 bases, and 18 bases lay between the germline ends. Germline V lookup: CDR1 MGHRA, CDR2 YSYEKL. Described time point: baseline, week 1 (first vaccination visit). As to treatment: pre-vaccination baseline after standard-of-care therapy. Sequencing was performed with immunoSEQ multiplex PCR; in TCRdb, only in-frame clones are kept and a portion is missing. Counted here are approximately 100,000 clones, around 90% occurring once; the ten biggest clones make up less than 0.65%.

The V gene is TRBV4-1, the J gene TRBJ1-1; D gene uncertain. The receptor's source is a woman between 50 and 59 years old with glioma. Material: PBMCs, obtained from a glioma patient treated with radiotherapy, temozolomide or both. CDR3 residues: CASSVRTWEGTEAFF. The CDR3, as DNA: TGCGCCAGCAGCGTACGGACCTGGGAGGGAACTGAAGCTTTCTTT.